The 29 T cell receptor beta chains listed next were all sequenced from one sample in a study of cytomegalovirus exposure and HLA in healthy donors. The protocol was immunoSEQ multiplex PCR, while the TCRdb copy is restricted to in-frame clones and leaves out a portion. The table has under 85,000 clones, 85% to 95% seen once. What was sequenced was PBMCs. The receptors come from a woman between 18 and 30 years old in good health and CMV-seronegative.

CDR3 in amino acids: CSVADRVPGELFF. The DNA for the CDR3 is TGCAGCGTTGCGGACAGGGTGCCCGGGGAGCTGTTTTTT. The rearrangement uses TRBV29-1 and TRBJ2-2; the match to TRBD1 covers 8 bases. The CDR3 has 13 residues. The junction had 4 bases not matched to a gene; V was cut back by 4 bases and J by 6 bases. Per the germline V gene, CDR1 is SQVTM and CDR2 is ANQGSEA.

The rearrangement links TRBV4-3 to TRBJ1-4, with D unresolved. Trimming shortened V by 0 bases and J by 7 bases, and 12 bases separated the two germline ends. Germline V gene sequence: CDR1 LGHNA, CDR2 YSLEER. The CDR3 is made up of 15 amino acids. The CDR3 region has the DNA TGCGCCAGCAGCCAAGATGCAGTCCCCAGTGAAAAACTGTTTTTT. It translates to CASSQDAVPSEKLFF.

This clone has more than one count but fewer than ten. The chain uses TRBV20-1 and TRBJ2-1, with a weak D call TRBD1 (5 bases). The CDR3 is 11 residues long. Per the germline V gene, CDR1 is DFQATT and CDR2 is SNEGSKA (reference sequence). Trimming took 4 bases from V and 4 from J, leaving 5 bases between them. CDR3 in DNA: TGCAGTGCTAAGGGGTACAATGAGCAGTTCTTC. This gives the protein CSAKGYNEQFF.

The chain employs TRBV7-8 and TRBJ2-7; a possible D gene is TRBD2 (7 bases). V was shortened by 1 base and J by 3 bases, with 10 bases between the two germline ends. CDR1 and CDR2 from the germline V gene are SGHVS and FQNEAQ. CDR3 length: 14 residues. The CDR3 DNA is TGTGCCAGCAGCTTAGAGGGGGGGCACTACGAGCAGTACTTC. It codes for CASSLEGGHYEQYF.

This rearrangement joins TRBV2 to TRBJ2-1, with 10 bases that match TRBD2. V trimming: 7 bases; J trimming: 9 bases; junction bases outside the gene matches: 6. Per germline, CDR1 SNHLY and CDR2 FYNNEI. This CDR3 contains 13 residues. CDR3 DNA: TGTGCCAGCAAAGGACTAGCGGTCGGTGAGCAGTTCTTC. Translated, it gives CASKGLAVGEQFF.

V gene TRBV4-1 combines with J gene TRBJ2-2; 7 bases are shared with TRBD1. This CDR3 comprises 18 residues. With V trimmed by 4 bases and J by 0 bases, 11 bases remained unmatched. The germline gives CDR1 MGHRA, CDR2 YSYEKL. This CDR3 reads CASSRGIRQGANTGELFF. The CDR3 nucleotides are TGCGCCAGCAGCCGGGGAATCCGGCAGGGGGCGAACACCGGGGAGCTGTTTTTT.

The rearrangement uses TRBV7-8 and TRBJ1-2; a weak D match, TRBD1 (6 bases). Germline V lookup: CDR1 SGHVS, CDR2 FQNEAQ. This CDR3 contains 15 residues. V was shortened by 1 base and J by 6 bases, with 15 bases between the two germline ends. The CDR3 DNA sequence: TGTGCCAGCAGCTTAGATCGACAGGTTTTTAATGGCTACACCTTC. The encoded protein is CASSLDRQVFNGYTF. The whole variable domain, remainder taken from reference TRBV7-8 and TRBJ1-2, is GAGVSQSPRYKVAKRGQDVALRCDPISGHVSLFWYQQALGQGPEFLTYFQNEAQLDKSGLPSDRFFAERPEGSVSTLKIQRTQQEDSAVYLCASSLDRQVFNGYTFGSGTRLTVV.

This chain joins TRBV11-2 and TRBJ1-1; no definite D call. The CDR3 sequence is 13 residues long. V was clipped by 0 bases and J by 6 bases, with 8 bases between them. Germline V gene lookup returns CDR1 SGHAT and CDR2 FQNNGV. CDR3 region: CASSLDLFSEAFF. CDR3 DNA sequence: TGTGCCAGCAGCTTAGATCTTTTTTCTGAAGCTTTCTTT. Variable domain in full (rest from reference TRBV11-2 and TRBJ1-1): EAGVAQSPRYKIIEKRQSVAFWCNPISGHATLYWYQQILGQGPKLLIQFQNNGVVDDSQLPKDRFSAERLKGVDSTLKIQPAKLEDSAVYLCASSLDLFSEAFFGQGTRLTVV.

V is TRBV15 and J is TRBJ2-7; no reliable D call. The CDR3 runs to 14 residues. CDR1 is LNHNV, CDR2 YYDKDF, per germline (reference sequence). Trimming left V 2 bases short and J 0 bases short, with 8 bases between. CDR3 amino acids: CATSRLTSSYEQYF. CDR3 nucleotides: TGTGCCACCAGCAGACTGACAAGCTCCTACGAGCAGTACTTC.

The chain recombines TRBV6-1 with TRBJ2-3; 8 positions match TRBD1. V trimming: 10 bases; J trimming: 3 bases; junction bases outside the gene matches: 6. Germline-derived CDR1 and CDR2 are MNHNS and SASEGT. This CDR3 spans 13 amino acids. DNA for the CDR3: TGTGCCATTCAGACAGGGGAAACAGATACGCAGTATTTT. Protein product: CAIQTGETDTQYF.

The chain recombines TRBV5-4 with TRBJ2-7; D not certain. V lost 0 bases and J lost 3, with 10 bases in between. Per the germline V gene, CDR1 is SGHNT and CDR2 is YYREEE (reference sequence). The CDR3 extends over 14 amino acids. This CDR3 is CASSLDAGRYEQYF. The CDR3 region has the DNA TGTGCCAGCAGCTTGGACGCTGGGCGCTACGAGCAGTACTTC.

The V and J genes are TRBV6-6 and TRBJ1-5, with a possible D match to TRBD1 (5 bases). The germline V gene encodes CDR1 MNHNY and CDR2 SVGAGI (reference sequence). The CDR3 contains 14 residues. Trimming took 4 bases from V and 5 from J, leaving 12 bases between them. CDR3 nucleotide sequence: TGTGCCAGCAGTTTCAGGGTTTCGGATCAGCCCCAGCATTTT. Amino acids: CASSFRVSDQPQHF.

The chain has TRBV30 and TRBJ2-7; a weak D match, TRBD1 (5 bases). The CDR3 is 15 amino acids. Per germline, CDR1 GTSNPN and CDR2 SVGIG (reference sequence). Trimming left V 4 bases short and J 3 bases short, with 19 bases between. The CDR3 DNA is TGTGCCTGGACGCCTGCCTTCGGCAGGGACTACGAGCAGTACTTC. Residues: CAWTPAFGRDYEQYF.

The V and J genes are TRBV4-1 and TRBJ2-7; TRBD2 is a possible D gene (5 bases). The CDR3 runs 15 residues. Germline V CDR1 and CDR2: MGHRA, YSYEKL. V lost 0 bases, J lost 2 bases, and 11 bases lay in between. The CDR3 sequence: CASSQDRGSPYEQYF. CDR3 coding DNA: TGCGCCAGCAGCCAAGACCGAGGGTCGCCCTACGAGCAGTACTTC.

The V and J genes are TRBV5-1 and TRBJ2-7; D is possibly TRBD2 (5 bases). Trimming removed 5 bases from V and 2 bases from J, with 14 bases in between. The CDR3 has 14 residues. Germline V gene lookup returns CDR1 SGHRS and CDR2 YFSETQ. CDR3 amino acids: CASRSGIRTYEQYF. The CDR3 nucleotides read TGCGCCAGCAGATCCGGGATCAGGACCTACGAGCAGTACTTC.

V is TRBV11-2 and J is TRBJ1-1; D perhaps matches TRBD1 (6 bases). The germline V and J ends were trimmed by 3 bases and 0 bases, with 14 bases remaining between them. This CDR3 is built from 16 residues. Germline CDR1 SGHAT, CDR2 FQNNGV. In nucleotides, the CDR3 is TGTGCCAGCAGCTTGGGCCACAGGGCCATGAACACTGAAGCTTTCTTT. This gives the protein CASSLGHRAMNTEAFF.

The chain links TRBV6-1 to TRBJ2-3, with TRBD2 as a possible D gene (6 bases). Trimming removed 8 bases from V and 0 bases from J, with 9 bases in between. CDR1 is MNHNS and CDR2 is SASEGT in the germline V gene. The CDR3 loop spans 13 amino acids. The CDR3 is CASRSGSTDTQYF. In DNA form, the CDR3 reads TGTGCCAGCCGTAGCGGTAGCACAGATACGCAGTATTTT.

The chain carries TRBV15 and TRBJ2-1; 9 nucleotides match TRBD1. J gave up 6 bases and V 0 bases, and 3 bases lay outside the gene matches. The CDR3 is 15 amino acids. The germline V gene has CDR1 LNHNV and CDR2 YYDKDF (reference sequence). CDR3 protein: CATSRDKGQGNEQFF. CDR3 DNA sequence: TGTGCCACCAGCAGAGATAAGGGACAGGGCAATGAGCAGTTCTTC.

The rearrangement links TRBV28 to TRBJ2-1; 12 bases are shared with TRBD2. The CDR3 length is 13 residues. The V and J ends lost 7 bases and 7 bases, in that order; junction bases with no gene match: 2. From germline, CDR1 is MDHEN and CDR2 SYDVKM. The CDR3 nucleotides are TGTGCCAGCATTGGGACTAGCGGGAATGAGCAGTTCTTC. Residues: CASIGTSGNEQFF. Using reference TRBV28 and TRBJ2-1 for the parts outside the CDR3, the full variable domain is DVKVTQSSRYLVKRTGEKVFLECVQDMDHENMFWYRQDPGLGLRLIYFSYDVKMKEKGDIPEGYSVSREKKERFSLILESASTNQTSMYLCASIGTSGNEQFFGPGTRLTVL.

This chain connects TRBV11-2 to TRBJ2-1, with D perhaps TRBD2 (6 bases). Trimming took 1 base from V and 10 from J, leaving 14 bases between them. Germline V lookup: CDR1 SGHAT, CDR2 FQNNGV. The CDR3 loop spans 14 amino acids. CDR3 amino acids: CASSLAHRGREQFF. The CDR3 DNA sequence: TGTGCCAGCAGCTTAGCCCACCGGGGGAGAGAGCAGTTCTTC.

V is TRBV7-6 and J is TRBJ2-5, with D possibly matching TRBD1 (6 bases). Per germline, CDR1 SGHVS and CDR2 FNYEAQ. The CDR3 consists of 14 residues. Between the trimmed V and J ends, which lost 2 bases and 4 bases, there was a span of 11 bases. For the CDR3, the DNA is TGTGCCAGCAGCTTAACAGGGACATCAGAGACCCAGTACTTC. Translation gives CASSLTGTSETQYF. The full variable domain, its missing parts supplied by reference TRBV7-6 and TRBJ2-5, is GAGVSQSPRYKVTKRGQDVALRCDPISGHVSLYWYRQALGQGPEFLTYFNYEAQQDKSGLPNDRFSAERPEGSISTLTIQRTEQRDSAMYRCASSLTGTSETQYFGPGTRLLVL.

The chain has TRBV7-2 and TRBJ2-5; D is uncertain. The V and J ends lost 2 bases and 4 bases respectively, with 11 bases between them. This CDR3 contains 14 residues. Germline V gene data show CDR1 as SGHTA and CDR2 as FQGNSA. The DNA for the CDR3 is TGTGCCAGCAGCTTATCCCTACGCCCAGAGACCCAGTACTTC. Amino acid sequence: CASSLSLRPETQYF. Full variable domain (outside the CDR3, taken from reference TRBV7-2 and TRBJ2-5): GAGVSQSPSNKVTEKGKDVELRCDPISGHTALYWYRQSLGQGLEFLIYFQGNSAPDKSGLPSDRFSAERTGGSVSTLTIQRTQQEDSAVYLCASSLSLRPETQYFGPGTRLLVL.

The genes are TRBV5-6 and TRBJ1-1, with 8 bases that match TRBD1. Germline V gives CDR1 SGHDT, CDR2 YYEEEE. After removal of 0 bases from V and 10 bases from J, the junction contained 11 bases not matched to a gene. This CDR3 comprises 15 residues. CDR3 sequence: CASSLGWQGALSAFF. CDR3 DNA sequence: TGTGCCAGCAGCTTGGGTTGGCAGGGGGCTCTGTCAGCTTTCTTT.

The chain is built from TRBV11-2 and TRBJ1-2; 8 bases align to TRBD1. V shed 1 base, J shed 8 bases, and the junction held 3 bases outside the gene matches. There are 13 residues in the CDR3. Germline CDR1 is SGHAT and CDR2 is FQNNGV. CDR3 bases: TGTGCCAGCAGCTTAGCACAGGGGGAGGGCTACACCTTC. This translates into CASSLAQGEGYTF.

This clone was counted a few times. As DNA, the CDR3 is TGTGCCAGCAGTCTCGGTTCCTACAATGAGCAGTTCTTC. Amino acids: CASSLGSYNEQFF. The chain couples TRBV7-6 to TRBJ2-1; D not resolved. Looked up from germline, CDR1 is SGHVS and CDR2 is FNYEAQ. The V end was cut by 6 bases, the J end by 1 base, with 7 bases between. The CDR3 is 13 amino acids.

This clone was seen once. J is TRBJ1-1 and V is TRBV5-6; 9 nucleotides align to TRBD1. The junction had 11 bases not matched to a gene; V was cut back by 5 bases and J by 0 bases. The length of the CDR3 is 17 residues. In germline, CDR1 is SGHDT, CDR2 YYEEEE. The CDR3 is CASRGWGQGHLNTEAFF. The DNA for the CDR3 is TGTGCCAGCAGGGGCTGGGGACAGGGACATTTGAACACTGAAGCTTTCTTT.

Here the CDR3 reads CASSFGGTSGRRGRWDSSYNEQFF. The DNA of the CDR3 is TGCGCCAGCAGCTTCGGTGGGACTAGCGGGAGAAGGGGGAGGTGGGACAGCTCCTACAATGAGCAGTTCTTC. The gene calls are TRBV5-1 and TRBJ2-1; 14 positions match TRBD2. Germline CDR1 is SGHRS and CDR2 is YFSETQ. Trimming at V came to 2 bases and at J to 0 bases, leaving 22 bases not matched to a gene. CDR3 size: 24 residues.

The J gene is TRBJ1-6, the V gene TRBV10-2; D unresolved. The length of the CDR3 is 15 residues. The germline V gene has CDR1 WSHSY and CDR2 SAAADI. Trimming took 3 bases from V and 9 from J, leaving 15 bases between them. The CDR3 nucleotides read TGCGCCAGCAGTGATGGAGGCCGGGGTTCTTCACCCCTCCACTTT. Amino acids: CASSDGGRGSSPLHF.

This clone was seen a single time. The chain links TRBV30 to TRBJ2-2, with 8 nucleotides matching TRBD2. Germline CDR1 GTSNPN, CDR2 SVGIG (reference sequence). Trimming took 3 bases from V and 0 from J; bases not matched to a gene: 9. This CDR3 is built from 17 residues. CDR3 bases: TGTGCCTGGAGCCCGGGGGGGGCTCATACGAACACCGGGGAGCTGTTTTTT. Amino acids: CAWSPGGAHTNTGELFF.